This T cell receptor (beta chain) was found in a study of blood T cell repertoires in COVID-19. Turning to the study itself: There were acute and convalescent COVID-19 samples, and they came from the United States, Italy and Spain. From T cells, B-cell-depleted T cells, or PBMCs came the material, which was cDNA or gDNA.

In the study's own analysis: The authors estimated nucleated cell counts from reference gene primer amplification. The assay was immunoSEQ multiplex PCR, and TCRdb's table has in-frame clones only and misses some. D and trimming come from the DNA, and the V and J calls and clone size come from that table. The profile covers about 81,000 clones, with 90% to 95% appearing a single time and 1.5% to 2% taken by the ten largest. The sequence derives from a woman between 50 and 59 years old in a cohort sampled during active COVID-19. The sequenced sample was peripheral blood.

The CDR3 here is CASSLGTKDSLNQPQHF. For the CDR3, the DNA is TGTGCCAGCAGCTTAGGGACCAAGGACAGTCTAAACCAGCCCCAGCATTTT. The chain links TRBV7-9 to TRBJ1-5; TRBD1 is a possible D gene (6 bases). CDR3 length: 17 amino acids. Germline CDR1 reads SEHNR; CDR2 reads FQNEAQ (reference sequence). V was cut by 1 base and J by 7 bases, with 20 bases left in between.